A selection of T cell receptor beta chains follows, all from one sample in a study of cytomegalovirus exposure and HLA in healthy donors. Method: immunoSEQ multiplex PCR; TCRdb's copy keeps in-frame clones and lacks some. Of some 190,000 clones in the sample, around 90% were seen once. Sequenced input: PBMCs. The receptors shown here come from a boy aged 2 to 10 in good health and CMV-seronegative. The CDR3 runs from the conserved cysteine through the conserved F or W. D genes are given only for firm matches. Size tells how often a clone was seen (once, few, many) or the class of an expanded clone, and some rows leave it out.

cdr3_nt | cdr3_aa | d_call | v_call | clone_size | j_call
TGTGCCAGCTCACCCGACAGGGGGCTTTCCTACGAGCAGTACTTC | CASSPDRGLSYEQYF | TRBD1 | TRBV18 | NA | TRBJ2-7
TGTGCCAGCAGTGAAGAGTCAGGGCTCGGCGGCTACACCTTC | CASSEESGLGGYTF | NA | TRBV6-1 | NA | TRBJ1-2
TGTGCCAGCAGCCCCACAGGGGGCTTTGGCTACACCTTC | CASSPTGGFGYTF | TRBD1 | TRBV27 | NA | TRBJ1-2
TGCGCCAGCAGCTTGACCCCCCGCGGAACTAATGAAAAACTGTTTTTT | CASSLTPRGTNEKLFF | NA | TRBV5-1 | NA | TRBJ1-4
TGTGCCTGGAGCAGGGAGGGGACGGGTAATCAGCCCCAGCATTTT | CAWSREGTGNQPQHF | NA | TRBV30 | NA | TRBJ1-5
TGTGCCAGTGAAGAAATAGGACTAGTCGGGTATAGCGGGGAGCTGTTTTTT | CASEEIGLVGYSGELFF | TRBD2 | TRBV19 | NA | TRBJ2-2
TGTGCCAGCAGGAGCGCTGGGAACTATGGCTACACCTTC | CASRSAGNYGYTF | NA | TRBV2 | NA | TRBJ1-2
TGTGCCAGCAGTTACACACGGACAGGGTACTACGAGCAGTACTTC | CASSYTRTGYYEQYF | TRBD1 | TRBV6-5 | few | TRBJ2-7
TGTGCCAGCAGCTATGGGGCGGTTCCCTACAATGAGCAGTTCTTC | CASSYGAVPYNEQFF | NA | TRBV7-3 | NA | TRBJ2-1
TGTGCCAGCAGTTTAGATGGGACAACTGGAAACACCATATATTTT | CASSLDGTTGNTIYF | NA | TRBV27 | once | TRBJ1-3
TGTGCCACCAGCGGAGACTTTACAGGGGCGGATACGCAGTATTTT | CATSGDFTGADTQYF | TRBD1 | TRBV15 | NA | TRBJ2-3
TGTGCCAGCAGCGGAGTCTCCTACGAGCAGTACTTC | CASSGVSYEQYF | NA | TRBV7-9 | few | TRBJ2-7
TGTGCGACCGGGTCGGGGGCTAATGAAAAACTGTTTTTT | CATGSGANEKLFF | NA | TRBV15 | NA | TRBJ1-4
TGTGCCAGCAGCTTACACTACGGGGAGCTGTTTTTT | CASSLHYGELFF | NA | TRBV7-8 | NA | TRBJ2-2